This T cell receptor (beta chain) was observed in a study of T cell responses to AZD1222 COVID-19 vaccine. General observations from the study: It should be noted that donors were predominantly white British and more often female, and clonal diversity was possibly underestimated.

To note about this clone: The antigen is unknown.

Measured with immunoSEQ multiplex PCR; TCRdb has only the in-frame clones, and not every one. The sample lists roughly 150,000 clones; approximately 91% were seen once. The CDR3 runs 15 residues. V was clipped by 0 bases and J by 2 bases, with 10 bases between them. The germline V gene encodes CDR1 MNHEY and CDR2 SVGAGI. The sequence derives from an adult who received the AZD1222 COVID-19 vaccine. The V call is TRBV6-5, the J call TRBJ1-2, with D tentatively TRBD1 (5 bases). Sequencing used peripheral blood, obtained 28 days after the second AZD1222 dose. The CDR3, as DNA: TGTGCCAGCAGTTACTCGATAGGGACCAACTATGGCTACACCTTC. Translation: CASSYSIGTNYGYTF.